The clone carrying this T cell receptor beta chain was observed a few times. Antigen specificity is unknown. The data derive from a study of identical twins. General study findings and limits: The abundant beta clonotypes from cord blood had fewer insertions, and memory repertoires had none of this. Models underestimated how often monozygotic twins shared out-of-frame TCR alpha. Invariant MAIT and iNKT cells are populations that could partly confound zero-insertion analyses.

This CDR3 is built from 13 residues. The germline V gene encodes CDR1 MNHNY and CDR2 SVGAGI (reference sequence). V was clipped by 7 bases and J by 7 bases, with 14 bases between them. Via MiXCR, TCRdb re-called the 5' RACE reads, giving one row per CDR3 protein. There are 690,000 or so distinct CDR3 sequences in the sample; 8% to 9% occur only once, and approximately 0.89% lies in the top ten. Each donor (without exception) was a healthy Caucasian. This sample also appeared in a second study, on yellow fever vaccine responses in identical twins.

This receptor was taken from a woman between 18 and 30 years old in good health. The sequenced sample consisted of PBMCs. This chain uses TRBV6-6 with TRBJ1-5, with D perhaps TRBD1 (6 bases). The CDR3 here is CASTPGGGQPQHF. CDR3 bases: TGTGCCAGCACCCCTGGGGGCGGGCAGCCCCAGCATTTT.